A selection of T cell receptor beta chains follows, all from one sample in a study of response to subunit inactivated influenza vaccine. TCRdb called the RT-PCR reads again in MiXCR, with one record for every CDR3 protein. The sample holds around 530,000 distinct CDR3 sequences, more than 15% seen once. The source was CD4+ T cells sorted from PBMCs, collected less than 30 months after vaccination. These receptors all come from a man aged 50-75 years who received an inactivated influenza vaccine. Both conserved end residues are part of each CDR3. The D gene is left open where the match is weak. Expanded clones get a size class; other rows say once, few or many, or leave the size out.

J gene: TRBJ2-7; V gene: TRBV15; clone size: few; CDR3 length: 15; D gene: TRBD1; CDR3 protein: CATSREKDRGYEQYF; CDR3 DNA: TGTGCCACCAGCAGAGAGAAGGACAGGGGCTACGAGCAGTACTTC
J gene: TRBJ1-2; V gene: TRBV7-9; clone size: many; CDR3 length: 12; D gene: -; CDR3 protein: CASSLVAYGYTF; CDR3 DNA: TGTGCCAGCAGCTTAGTCGCGTATGGCTACACCTTC
J gene: TRBJ1-2; V gene: TRBV10-3; clone size: few; CDR3 length: 15; D gene: -; CDR3 protein: CAISESKENNYGYTF; CDR3 DNA: TGTGCCATCAGTGAGTCGAAAGAAAATAACTATGGCTACACCTTC
J gene: TRBJ2-7; V gene: TRBV20-1; clone size: few; CDR3 length: 14; D gene: -; CDR3 protein: CSAREGRFFYEQYF; CDR3 DNA: TGCAGTGCTAGAGAGGGCAGATTCTTCTACGAGCAGTACTTC
J gene: TRBJ2-7; V gene: TRBV5-6; clone size: few; CDR3 length: 15; D gene: -; CDR3 protein: CASSLAHGLVSEQYF; CDR3 DNA: TGTGCCAGCAGCTTGGCCCACGGGTTAGTCTCCGAGCAGTACTTC
J gene: TRBJ2-7; V gene: TRBV20-1; clone size: few; CDR3 length: 10; D gene: -; CDR3 protein: CSAQTYEQYF; CDR3 DNA: TGCAGTGCCCAAACCTACGAGCAGTACTTC
J gene: TRBJ1-6; V gene: TRBV5-5; clone size: -; CDR3 length: 14; D gene: -; CDR3 protein: CASSLDRVSSPLHF; CDR3 DNA: TGTGCCAGCAGCTTGGACAGGGTTAGTTCACCCCTCCACTTT
J gene: TRBJ2-3; V gene: TRBV11-1; clone size: -; CDR3 length: 19; D gene: TRBD1; CDR3 protein: CASSFGVPKPGQKTDTQYF; CDR3 DNA: TGTGCCAGCAGCTTTGGTGTCCCAAAGCCGGGACAGAAGACAGATACGCAGTATTTT
J gene: TRBJ2-6; V gene: TRBV18; clone size: -; CDR3 length: 17; D gene: -; CDR3 protein: CASSPAQRPSGANVLTF; CDR3 DNA: TGTGCCAGCTCACCGGCTCAGAGACCCTCTGGGGCCAACGTCCTGACTTTC
J gene: TRBJ2-5; V gene: TRBV19; clone size: -; CDR3 length: 15; D gene: -; CDR3 protein: CASSRTASMKETQYF; CDR3 DNA: TGTGCCAGTAGTAGGACAGCCTCCATGAAGGAGACCCAGTACTTC
J gene: TRBJ2-2; V gene: TRBV20-1; clone size: few; CDR3 length: 14; D gene: TRBD1; CDR3 protein: CSAREQGAAGELFF; CDR3 DNA: TGCAGTGCCAGGGAACAGGGGGCGGCCGGGGAGCTGTTTTTT
J gene: TRBJ2-7; V gene: TRBV12-3/TRBV12-4; clone size: -; CDR3 length: 17; D gene: TRBD2; CDR3 protein: CASSPEVGTSGAYEQYF; CDR3 DNA: TGTGCCAGCAGTCCCGAAGTAGGGACTAGCGGGGCCTACGAGCAGTACTTC
J gene: TRBJ2-2; V gene: TRBV5-1; clone size: many; CDR3 length: 15; D gene: -; CDR3 protein: CASGLRGANTGELFF; CDR3 DNA: TGCGCCAGCGGCCTAAGGGGAGCCAACACCGGGGAGCTGTTTTTT
J gene: TRBJ2-5; V gene: TRBV7-6; clone size: few; CDR3 length: 13; D gene: -; CDR3 protein: CASSQRTASIQYF; CDR3 DNA: TGTGCCAGCAGCCAAAGGACAGCTTCTATTCAGTACTTC
J gene: TRBJ1-1; V gene: TRBV28; clone size: -; CDR3 length: 14; D gene: -; CDR3 protein: CASTQGPRGTEAFF; CDR3 DNA: TGTGCCAGCACCCAGGGGCCTAGAGGCACTGAAGCTTTCTTT
J gene: TRBJ2-3; V gene: TRBV4-2; clone size: many; CDR3 length: 16; D gene: -; CDR3 protein: CASSQDASVGTDTQYF; CDR3 DNA: TGTGCCAGCAGCCAAGATGCTAGCGTGGGCACAGATACGCAGTATTTT
J gene: TRBJ2-5; V gene: TRBV7-2; clone size: -; CDR3 length: 15; D gene: -; CDR3 protein: CASSLAQMGQETQYF; CDR3 DNA: TGTGCCAGCAGCTTAGCGCAGATGGGACAAGAGACCCAGTACTTC
J gene: TRBJ2-7; V gene: TRBV28; clone size: -; CDR3 length: 13; D gene: -; CDR3 protein: CASSPTRSYEQYF; CDR3 DNA: TGTGCCAGCAGTCCCACCAGGTCCTACGAGCAGTACTTC
J gene: TRBJ1-2; V gene: TRBV20-1; clone size: few; CDR3 length: 12; D gene: -; CDR3 protein: CSARQERYGYTF; CDR3 DNA: TGCAGTGCTAGACAGGAACGCTATGGCTACACCTTC
J gene: TRBJ2-7; V gene: TRBV5-6; clone size: few; CDR3 length: 19; D gene: TRBD2; CDR3 protein: CASSLWGLYLAGDYYEQYF; CDR3 DNA: TGTGCCAGCAGCTTGTGGGGTCTGTACCTAGCGGGGGATTACTACGAGCAGTACTTC
J gene: TRBJ2-5; V gene: TRBV29-1; clone size: -; CDR3 length: 13; D gene: -; CDR3 protein: CSVPSGGGETQYF; CDR3 DNA: TGCAGCGTCCCCTCGGGGGGCGGAGAGACCCAGTACTTC
J gene: TRBJ2-7; V gene: TRBV5-1; clone size: -; CDR3 length: 15; D gene: -; CDR3 protein: CASSWDTPLFYEQYF; CDR3 DNA: TGCGCCAGCAGCTGGGACACCCCCTTGTTCTACGAGCAGTACTTC
J gene: TRBJ2-7; V gene: TRBV6-5; clone size: -; CDR3 length: 15; D gene: TRBD2; CDR3 protein: CASSYSFLAGGEQYF; CDR3 DNA: TGTGCCAGCAGTTACTCGTTTTTAGCGGGAGGCGAGCAGTACTTC
J gene: TRBJ1-6; V gene: TRBV9; clone size: many; CDR3 length: 17; D gene: -; CDR3 protein: CASSVEPTVNLGSPLHF; CDR3 DNA: TGTGCCAGCAGCGTAGAGCCGACAGTTAATCTGGGTTCACCCCTCCACTTT
J gene: TRBJ2-1; V gene: TRBV23-1; clone size: few; CDR3 length: 18; D gene: TRBD2; CDR3 protein: CASSQWAGTSGPYNEQFF; CDR3 DNA: TGCGCCAGCAGTCAATGGGCCGGGACTAGCGGTCCCTACAATGAGCAGTTCTTC
J gene: TRBJ1-5; V gene: TRBV20-1; clone size: -; CDR3 length: 17; D gene: -; CDR3 protein: CSARGGLGPYSNQPQHF; CDR3 DNA: TGCAGTGCTAGAGGGGGTTTAGGACCTTATAGCAATCAGCCCCAGCATTTT
J gene: TRBJ2-3; V gene: TRBV4-2; clone size: -; CDR3 length: 17; D gene: TRBD2; CDR3 protein: CASSQDRKRGEGDTQYF; CDR3 DNA: TGTGCCAGCAGCCAAGATCGCAAGCGGGGGGAGGGTGATACGCAGTATTTT
J gene: TRBJ2-4; V gene: TRBV29-1; clone size: -; CDR3 length: 16; D gene: -; CDR3 protein: CSVEEPTLVGKNIQYF; CDR3 DNA: TGCAGCGTTGAAGAGCCCACTCTAGTCGGCAAAAACATTCAGTACTTC
J gene: TRBJ2-7; V gene: TRBV15; clone size: many; CDR3 length: 13; D gene: -; CDR3 protein: CATSRDPGYEQYF; CDR3 DNA: TGTGCCACCAGCAGAGATCCGGGTTACGAGCAGTACTTC
J gene: TRBJ2-3; V gene: TRBV5-1; clone size: -; CDR3 length: 14; D gene: -; CDR3 protein: CASSFGAASDTQYF; CDR3 DNA: TGCGCCAGCAGCTTCGGGGCGGCGTCAGATACGCAGTATTTT
J gene: TRBJ2-7; V gene: TRBV10-2; clone size: many; CDR3 length: 14; D gene: TRBD2; CDR3 protein: CASSPSGDSYEQYF; CDR3 DNA: TGCGCCAGCAGCCCGAGCGGGGACTCCTACGAGCAGTACTTC
J gene: TRBJ1-2; V gene: TRBV4-2; clone size: few; CDR3 length: 14; D gene: TRBD1; CDR3 protein: CASSQDRTGEGYTF; CDR3 DNA: TGTGCCAGCAGCCAAGATCGCACAGGGGAGGGCTACACCTTC